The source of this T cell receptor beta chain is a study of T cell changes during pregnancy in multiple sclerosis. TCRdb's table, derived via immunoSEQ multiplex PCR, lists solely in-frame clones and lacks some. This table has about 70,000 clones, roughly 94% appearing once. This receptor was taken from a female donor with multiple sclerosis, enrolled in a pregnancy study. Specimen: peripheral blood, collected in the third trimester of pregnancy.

The CDR3 spells CASSLSLETQYF. As DNA, the CDR3 is TGTGCCAGCAGCTTGAGTCTTGAGACCCAGTACTTC. This chain links TRBV11-2 with TRBJ2-5, with no clear D. CDR1 and CDR2 from the germline V gene are SGHAT and FQNNGV. V was cut by 3 bases and J by 5 bases, with 7 bases left in between. This CDR3 contains 12 residues.